Listed below are T cell receptor beta chains from one sample, sequenced in a study of shared clonotypes between healthy human individuals. This table comes from immunoSEQ multiplex PCR, and its TCRdb copy is limited to in-frame clones, with some not included. The table has some 530,000 clones, around 73% seen once. The sequencing input was PBMCs. The receptor source for this set is a woman in her thirties or forties in good health. Some clones in this sample may be carry-over from other donors' samples. Each CDR3 is given with its conserved first and last residue. A D gene is named only where the DNA matches it firmly. Some rows mark clone size as missing; the rest say once, few, many or name a class of expanded clone.

TRBV7-9	.	few	15	TRBJ1-2	TGTGCCAGCAGCTTAGATTCCCCCTATCTCTATGGCTACACCTTC	CASSLDSPYLYGYTF
TRBV19	TRBD2	.	13	TRBJ2-1	TGTGCCAGTAGTTCGGGAGGCTACAATGAGCAGTTCTTC	CASSSGGYNEQFF
TRBV7-9	.	few	10	TRBJ2-1	TGTGCCAGCAGTGAGAGTGAGCAGTTCTTC	CASSESEQFF
TRBV6-5	.	.	12	TRBJ2-5	TGTGCCAGCCGCAGGGGTCAAGAGACCCAGTACTTC	CASRRGQETQYF
TRBV28	TRBD1	.	17	TRBJ2-7	TGTGCCAGCAGTTTACCCGGGACAGGGGGGCGAACCTACGAGCAGTACTTC	CASSLPGTGGRTYEQYF
TRBV18	.	.	12	TRBJ2-7	TGTGCCAGCTCACCCGACAGCTACGAGCAGTACTTC	CASSPDSYEQYF
TRBV27	.	.	15	TRBJ1-4	TGTGCCAGCAGTTTTGGGGGGCTAACTAATGAAAAACTGTTTTTT	CASSFGGLTNEKLFF
TRBV6-6	TRBD1	.	15	TRBJ2-3	TGTGCCAGCACCCGAGGGACAGGCTCCACAGATACGCAGTATTTT	CASTRGTGSTDTQYF
TRBV27	TRBD2	.	14	TRBJ2-7	TGTGCCAGCAGTTCCCTAGCGGGAGGGGGCGAGCAGTACTTC	CASSSLAGGGEQYF
TRBV19	.	.	14	TRBJ1-5	TGTGCCAGTAGTTTGGCATACACTAATCAGCCCCAGCATTTT	CASSLAYTNQPQHF
TRBV19	.	.	18	TRBJ2-2	TGTGCCAGTAGTATCTTTGCTCCAATAGGCCCGAACACCGGGGAGCTGTTTTTT	CASSIFAPIGPNTGELFF
TRBV11-2	.	.	14	TRBJ2-1	TGTGCCAGCAGCTTAGCGGGGCAAATCAATGAGCAGTTCTTC	CASSLAGQINEQFF
TRBV28	.	.	12	TRBJ1-1	TGTGCCAGCAGTTTCGGGGATCGTAGCGCTTTCTTT	CASSFGDRSAFF
TRBV6-1	.	.	16	TRBJ2-1	TGTGCCAGCAGTGAGTTTGCAGGAAGCTCCTACAATGAGCAGTTCTTC	CASSEFAGSSYNEQFF
TRBV7-2	TRBD1	few	13	TRBJ1-2	TGTGCCAGCAGCTTGGACAGGTACTATGGCTACACCTTC	CASSLDRYYGYTF
TRBV28	.	.	15	TRBJ2-1	TGTGCCAGCAGCCGAGCGGTCCTCTCCTACAATGAGCAGTTCTTC	CASSRAVLSYNEQFF
TRBV10-3	.	.	13	TRBJ2-1	TGTGCCATCAGGGGGATGGTTTCCAATGAGCAGTTCTTC	CAIRGMVSNEQFF
TRBV28	TRBD1	.	15	TRBJ1-2	TGTGCCAGCAGTTCTCACGGGACAGGCGTCTATGGCTACACCTTC	CASSSHGTGVYGYTF
TRBV28	.	.	14	TRBJ1-6	TGTGCCAGCAGTTTGTGGGGTAGGAATTCACCCCTCCACTTT	CASSLWGRNSPLHF
TRBV5-8	.	.	12	TRBJ1-4	TGTGCCAGCAGCTTGGGGACAGTTGAACTGTTTTTT	CASSLGTVELFF
TRBV30	.	few	13	TRBJ1-2	TGTGCCTGGAGTCTTGAGGGTACCTATGGCTACACCTTC	CAWSLEGTYGYTF
TRBV9	TRBD1	.	14	TRBJ1-4	TGTGCCAGCAGCGTCGGGACAGGGGTTGAAAAACTGTTTTTT	CASSVGTGVEKLFF
TRBV23-1	.	.	14	TRBJ2-7	TGCGCCAGCAACCCGCCCCGCAGGCCCTACGAGCAGTACTTC	CASNPPRRPYEQYF
TRBV7-9	.	.	13	TRBJ2-7	TGTGCCAGCAGCTTAAACTCGGAGGGTAGGCAGTACTTC	CASSLNSEGRQYF
TRBV28	.	few	14	TRBJ2-3	TGTGCCAGCAGTTTCCGGGGCAGCACAGATACGCAGTATTTT	CASSFRGSTDTQYF
TRBV7-9	.	.	15	TRBJ2-5	TGTGCCAGCAGCTTAAACTCTCCAGCGGTAGAGACCCAGTACTTC	CASSLNSPAVETQYF
TRBV27	.	many	13	TRBJ2-5	TGTGCCAGCAGTTTACGGCCCCCGGGGGCCCAGTACTTC	CASSLRPPGAQYF
TRBV5-4	TRBD2	few	15	TRBJ2-4	TGTGCCAGCAGCGCCCCGGGCCGGGGGGAAAACATTCAGTACTTC	CASSAPGRGENIQYF
TRBV9	.	.	13	TRBJ2-1	TGTGCCAGCAGCGTAGGAGGACCCTATGAGCAGTTCTTC	CASSVGGPYEQFF
TRBV13	.	.	15	TRBJ2-7	TGTGCCAGCAGCTTAGCTGCGTCTAAAACCTACGAGCAGTACTTC	CASSLAASKTYEQYF
TRBV2	.	.	15	TRBJ2-3	TGTGCCAGCAGTGTGTCCAGGGGTGGGACAGATACGCAGTATTTT	CASSVSRGGTDTQYF
TRBV18	TRBD2	few	15	TRBJ2-7	TGTGCCAGCTCACCAGCGGCTAGCGGGAGGAACGAGCAGTACTTC	CASSPAASGRNEQYF
TRBV28	TRBD1	.	15	TRBJ1-2	TGTGCCAGCAGTGGGGGACAGGGAAATTACTATGGCTACACCTTC	CASSGGQGNYYGYTF
TRBV27	TRBD1	.	15	TRBJ1-1	TGTGCCAGCAGTTTAGGGACAGGGGGGGACACTGAAGCTTTCTTT	CASSLGTGGDTEAFF
TRBV28	.	.	15	TRBJ2-2	TGTGCCAGCAGTTTGGCCTTCGGGGGCAACGGGGAGCTGTTTTTT	CASSLAFGGNGELFF
TRBV7-9	.	.	13	TRBJ1-5	TGTGCCAGCAGCTTAGATAGCAATCAGCCCCAGCATTTT	CASSLDSNQPQHF
TRBV4-1	.	.	15	TRBJ2-3	TGCGCCAGCAGCCAAGAGGGTTCGGTGTCAGATACGCAGTATTTT	CASSQEGSVSDTQYF
TRBV19	.	.	14	TRBJ1-5	TGTGCCAGTAGGGGGCAGGCGGGCAATCAGCCCCAGCATTTT	CASRGQAGNQPQHF
TRBV5-1	.	.	15	TRBJ2-1	TGCGCCAGCAGCTTGGCCGGAATAGGGTGGAATGAGCAGTTCTTC	CASSLAGIGWNEQFF
TRBV9	.	.	13	TRBJ1-2	TGTGCCAGCAGCTCACATCAGGGGCTCGGCTACACCTTC	CASSSHQGLGYTF
TRBV19	TRBD2	once	17	TRBJ2-1	TGTGCCAGTAGTATAGATCGGGTAGCGGGACGGTACAATGAGCAGTTCTTC	CASSIDRVAGRYNEQFF
TRBV7-8	.	.	16	TRBJ2-3	TGTGCCAGCAGCCTCGGCTCATTTATTAGCACAGATACGCAGTATTTT	CASSLGSFISTDTQYF
TRBV5-4	.	.	13	TRBJ2-2	TGTGCCAGCAGCTTGGCAGGTCCCGGGGAGCTGTTTTTT	CASSLAGPGELFF
TRBV9	TRBD2	.	15	TRBJ2-5	TGTGCCAGCAGCGTAGGTAGCGGGAGCGCAGAGACCCAGTACTTC	CASSVGSGSAETQYF
TRBV4-3	.	.	14	TRBJ1-2	TGCGCCAGCAGCCAAGGGAGAGGGGTCTATGGCTACACCTTC	CASSQGRGVYGYTF